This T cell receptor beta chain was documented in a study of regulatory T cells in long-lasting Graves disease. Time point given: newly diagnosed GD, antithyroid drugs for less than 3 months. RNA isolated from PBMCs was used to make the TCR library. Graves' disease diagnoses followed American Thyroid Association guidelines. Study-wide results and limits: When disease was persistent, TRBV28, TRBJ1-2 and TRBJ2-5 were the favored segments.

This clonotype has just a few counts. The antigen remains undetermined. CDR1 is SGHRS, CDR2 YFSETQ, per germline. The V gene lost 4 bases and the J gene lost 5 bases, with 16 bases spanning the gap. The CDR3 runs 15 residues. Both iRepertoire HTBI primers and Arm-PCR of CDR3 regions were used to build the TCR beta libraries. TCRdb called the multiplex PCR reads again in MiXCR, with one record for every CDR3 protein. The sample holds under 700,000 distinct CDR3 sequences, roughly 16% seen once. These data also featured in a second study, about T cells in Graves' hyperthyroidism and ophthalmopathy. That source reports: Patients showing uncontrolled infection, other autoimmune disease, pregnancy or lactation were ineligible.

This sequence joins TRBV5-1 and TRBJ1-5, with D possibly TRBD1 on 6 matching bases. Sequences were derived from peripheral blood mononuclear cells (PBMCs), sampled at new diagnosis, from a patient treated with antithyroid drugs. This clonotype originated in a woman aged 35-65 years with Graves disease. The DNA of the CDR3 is TGCGCCAGCAGCATACAGGGTTTGGGGGATCAGCCCCAGCATTTT. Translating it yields CASSIQGLGDQPQHF.